This TCR beta chain was identified during a study of T cell clonality in common variable immunodeficiency. Broader study findings: Fewer deletions and N-nucleotide insertions were reportedly seen in common variable immunodeficiency TCR beta sequences. TCRbeta clonality was increased in CVID versus healthy controls. CVID subjects shared fewer TCRbeta clones than healthy controls did. Repertoire-complication correlations in CVID were limited by patient heterogeneity.

Data came from immunoSEQ multiplex PCR; TCRdb stores just in-frame clones and leaves some out. The table lists 51,000 or so clones, no singletons, with 2% to 2.5% in the top ten. The CDR3 runs to 12 residues. CDR1 is SGHAT, CDR2 FQDESV, per germline (reference sequence). This clone showed up just a few times. Its matching antigen is unknown. The CDR3 end falls 3 residues outside the read, so it is completed with the germline J gene. J is TRBJ2-2 and V is TRBV11-1; D is perhaps TRBD1 (6 bases). Sequencing was performed on peripheral blood mononuclear cells. The receptor comes from a person between 18 and 70 years old in good health. The CDR3 DNA, read in part, is TGTGCCAGCAGCTTATTACAGGGAGAG. Amino acid sequence: CASSLLQGE. The full CDR3 protein is CASSLLQGELFF.